The entry that follows covers one TCR beta chain sequence. As yet, its antigen is unknown. V was clipped by 0 bases and J by 5 bases, with 15 bases between them. Germline assignment: CDR1 SGDLS and CDR2 YYNGEE. This CDR3 spans 15 amino acids. Some clones are missing from TCRdb's copy, which holds only in-frame ones; the method was immunoSEQ multiplex PCR. The profile shows about 160,000 clones, about 90% of them singletons. These data are taken from a study of T cell responses to AZD1222 COVID-19 vaccine. Broader study findings: Following two doses of AZD1222, Spike-specific TCR breadth and depth rose. It was only after the peak T cell response that any repertoires were sampled. The CD4 TCRs associated with vaccination extended across spike and predominated at 160-218 and 743-854.

The sequenced sample was peripheral blood, obtained on day 0 of MenACWY control vaccination. This TCR was sampled from an adult in good health. This sequence joins TRBV9 and TRBJ2-7; weak D call: TRBD1 (6 bases). The CDR3 DNA reads as TGTGCCAGCAGCGTAGACGGGCAGGGGTTTGACGAGCAGTACTTC. Translation gives CASSVDGQGFDEQYF.